A selection of T cell receptor beta chains follows, all from one sample in a study of spatial heterogeneity in lung cancer. One entry per CDR3 protein results from TCRdb running MiXCR on the 5' RACE reads. The table lists over 45,000 distinct CDR3 sequences, approximately 10% of them singletons. The sequenced sample was PBMCs, obtained at follow-up. The receptors derive from a male donor with early-stage non-small cell lung cancer. Both conserved end residues are trimmed from each CDR3.

v_gene,CDR3aa
TRBV27,ASRSLGSYEQY
TRBV5-4,ASSLVLAGGSTDTQY
TRBV30,AWSNEGPAPPQY
TRBV27,AISNGQGKF
TRBV5-1,ASSPGGLAGRNEQF
TRBV11-2,ASSLTGNSFRNIQY
TRBV7-2,ASSEARTGKTQY
TRBV7-9,ASSLLGSNNEQF
TRBV5-1,ASSSQGASGEQY
TRBV5-1,ASRARGAGGQETQY